The present TCR beta chain was sequenced within a study of control samples from healthy donors and cancer patients. The germline V gene has CDR1 MNHEY and CDR2 SMNVEV (reference sequence). Trimming took 4 bases from V and 8 from J, leaving 6 bases between them. This CDR3 contains 11 residues. Sequencing was performed with immunoSEQ multiplex PCR; in TCRdb, only in-frame clones are kept and a portion is missing. The sample shows 60,000 to 80,000 clones, more than 75% of them seen only once. The sequence was collected from a woman between 45 and 60 years old in good health. Sequencing was performed on blood. The V and J genes are TRBV27 and TRBJ2-1; no reliable D call. In nucleotides, the CDR3 is TGTGCCAGCAGTTCCCTCTATGAGCAGTTCTTC. Protein sequence: CASSSLYEQFF.